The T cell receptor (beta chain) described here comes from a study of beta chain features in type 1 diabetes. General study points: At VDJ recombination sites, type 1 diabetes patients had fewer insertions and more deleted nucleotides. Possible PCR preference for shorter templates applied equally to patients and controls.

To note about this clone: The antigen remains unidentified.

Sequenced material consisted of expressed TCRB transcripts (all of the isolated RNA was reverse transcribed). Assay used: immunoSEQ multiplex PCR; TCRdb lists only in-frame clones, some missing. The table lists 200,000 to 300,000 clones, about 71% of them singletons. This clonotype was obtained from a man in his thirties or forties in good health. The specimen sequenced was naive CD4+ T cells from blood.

CDR3 sequence (DNA): TGTGCCAGCAGACTAGCGGGGAATGAGCAGTTCTTC. Its protein is CASRLAGNEQFF. This chain connects TRBV2 to TRBJ2-1, with TRBD2 matching 10 bases. V was pared by 6 bases and J by 7 bases, with 0 bases of the junction left unmatched. This CDR3 is 12 amino acids long. Per germline, CDR1 SNHLY and CDR2 FYNNEI.